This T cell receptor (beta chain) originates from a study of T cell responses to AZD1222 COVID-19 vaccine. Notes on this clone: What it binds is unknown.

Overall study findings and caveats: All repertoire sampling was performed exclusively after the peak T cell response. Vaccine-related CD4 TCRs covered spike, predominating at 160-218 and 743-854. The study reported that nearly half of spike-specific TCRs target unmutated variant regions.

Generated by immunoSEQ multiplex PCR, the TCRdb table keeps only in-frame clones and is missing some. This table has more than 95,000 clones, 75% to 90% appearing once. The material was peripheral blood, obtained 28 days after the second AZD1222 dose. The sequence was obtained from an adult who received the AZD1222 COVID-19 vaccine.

The CDR3 is CASSQYPNTEAFF. CDR3 DNA: TGTGCCAGCAGCCAATACCCGAACACTGAAGCTTTCTTT. The V and J genes are TRBV14 and TRBJ1-1; D gene unclear. V lost 2 bases to trimming and J lost 1 base, with 5 bases between them. The germline V gene encodes CDR1 SGHDN and CDR2 FVKESK. This CDR3 is 13 amino acids long.